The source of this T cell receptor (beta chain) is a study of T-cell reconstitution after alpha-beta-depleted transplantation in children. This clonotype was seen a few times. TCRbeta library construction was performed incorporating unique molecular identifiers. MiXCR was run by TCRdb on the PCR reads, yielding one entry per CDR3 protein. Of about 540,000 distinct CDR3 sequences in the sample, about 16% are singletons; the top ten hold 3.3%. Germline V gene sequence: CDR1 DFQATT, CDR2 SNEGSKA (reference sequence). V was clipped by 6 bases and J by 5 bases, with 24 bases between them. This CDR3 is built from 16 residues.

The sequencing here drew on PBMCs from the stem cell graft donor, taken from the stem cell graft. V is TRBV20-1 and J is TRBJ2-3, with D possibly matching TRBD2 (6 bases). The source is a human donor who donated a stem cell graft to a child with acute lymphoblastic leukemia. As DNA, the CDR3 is TGCAGTGCCAAAGTGGGGGGTCCGGGGGATCGAGATACGCAGTATTTT. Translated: CSAKVGGPGDRDTQYF.